Shown below are 21 T cell receptor beta chains from a single sample sequenced in a study of T cell changes during pregnancy in multiple sclerosis. Profiled with immunoSEQ multiplex PCR; TCRdb holds only in-frame clones, not every one. The repertoire consists of around 12,000 clones, with around 89% occurring once and the leading ten covering less than 9.5%. Sample: CD8+ T cells from peripheral blood mononuclear cells, taken in the second trimester of pregnancy. The receptors derive from a female donor in good health, enrolled as a control in a pregnancy study.

This clone has a handful of counts. The CDR3 reads CASSLEASGGSSYNEQFF. The CDR3 nucleotides are TGTGCCAGCAGCTTAGAGGCTAGCGGGGGCAGCTCCTACAATGAGCAGTTCTTC. The chain uses TRBV11-2 and TRBJ2-1, with 10 bases matching TRBD2. The trim removed 0 bases at V and 0 bases at J, leaving 5 bases unmatched. The germline gives CDR1 SGHAT, CDR2 FQNNGV. The CDR3 sequence is 18 residues long.

The chain combines TRBV27 with TRBJ2-2; D remains ambiguous. Germline V CDR1 and CDR2: MNHEY, SMNVEV (reference sequence). Trimming pared 5 bases from V and 4 bases from J, leaving 11 bases between. This CDR3 has 14 residues. The CDR3 nucleotides read TGTGCCAGCAGTACTTCCTACTTCACCGGGGAGCTGTTTTTT. It yields the protein CASSTSYFTGELFF.

This sequence joins TRBV28 and TRBJ2-7; possibly TRBD2 for D (5 bases). This CDR3 region has 16 residues. Germline lookup yields CDR1 MDHEN and CDR2 SYDVKM. V was clipped by 2 bases and J by 0 bases, with 14 bases between them. The CDR3 loop reads CASSLLLDSPSYEQYF. CDR3 sequence (DNA): TGTGCCAGCAGTTTACTGTTGGACTCCCCCTCCTACGAGCAGTACTTC.

The CDR3: CASSPQTPDRVLLRRYGYTF. In DNA, the CDR3 is TGTGCCAGCAGTCCACAAACCCCCGACAGGGTTCTACTAAGACGGTATGGCTACACCTTC. The chain links TRBV27 to TRBJ1-2, with TRBD1 matching over 7 bases. Germline-derived CDR1 and CDR2 are MNHEY and SMNVEV (reference sequence). This CDR3 region has 20 residues. V shed 5 bases, J shed 5 bases, and the junction held 26 bases outside the gene matches.

This clone showed up just once. The V call is TRBV6-6, the J call TRBJ2-1, with 7 bases lining up with TRBD1. The V gene end was trimmed by 6 bases and the J gene end by 2 bases; junction bases not matched to a gene: 7. This CDR3 contains 15 residues. CDR1 and CDR2 from the germline V gene are MNHNY and SVGAGI (reference sequence). The CDR3 DNA reads TGTGCCAGCAGCCTAAACAGGGGACCCTACAATGAGCAGTTCTTC. It translates to CASSLNRGPYNEQFF.

This chain uses TRBV5-1 with TRBJ2-1; 13 positions match TRBD2. CDR1 is SGHRS, CDR2 YFSETQ, per germline. The junction had 3 bases not matched to a gene; V was cut back by 2 bases and J by 4 bases. The CDR3 runs 16 residues. CDR3 loop: CASSFWTSGSYNEQFF. The CDR3 coding sequence is TGCGCCAGCAGCTTCTGGACTAGCGGGAGTTACAATGAGCAGTTCTTC.

This chain connects TRBV7-2 to TRBJ1-1; D might be TRBD1 (5 bases). V was cut by 2 bases and J by 9 bases, with 10 bases left in between. This CDR3 comprises 12 residues. Germline-derived CDR1 and CDR2 are SGHTA and FQGNSA. This chain's CDR3 is CASSLRDSKAFF. The CDR3 DNA reads as TGTGCCAGCAGCTTACGGGACTCAAAAGCTTTCTTT.

This sequence joins TRBV7-9 and TRBJ2-3; 7 nucleotides agree with TRBD2. After removal of 3 bases from V and 5 bases from J, the junction contained 2 bases not matched to a gene. The CDR3 is 13 amino acids. Germline CDR1 reads SEHNR; CDR2 reads FQNEAQ (reference sequence). This CDR3 reads CASSLGLKDTQYF. The CDR3 coding sequence is TGTGCCAGCAGCTTGGGACTAAAAGATACGCAGTATTTT.

This chain joins TRBV5-6 and TRBJ2-3; TRBD2 agrees at 8 bases. The trim removed 1 base at V and 4 bases at J, leaving 14 bases unmatched. There are 18 residues in the CDR3. Per the germline V gene, CDR1 is SGHDT and CDR2 is YYEEEE. The CDR3 protein is CASSLFVISGRGADTQYF. The DNA of the CDR3 is TGTGCCAGCAGCTTGTTTGTGATCAGCGGGAGAGGTGCAGATACGCAGTATTTT. Variable domain in full (rest from reference TRBV5-6 and TRBJ2-3): DAGVTQSPTHLIKTRGQQVTLRCSPKSGHDTVSWYQQALGQGPQFIFQYYEEEERQRGNFPDRFSGHQFPNYSSELNVNALLLGDSALYLCASSLFVISGRGADTQYFGPGTRLTVL.

The chain couples TRBV6-5 to TRBJ2-7, with D possibly matching TRBD2 (6 bases). Germline loops: CDR1 MNHEY, CDR2 SVGAGI. Between the trimmed V and J ends, which lost 5 bases and 2 bases, there was a span of 16 bases. This CDR3 has 15 amino acids. This CDR3 reads CASSRLLARAYEQYF. CDR3 nucleotide sequence: TGTGCCAGCAGTCGGCTACTAGCTAGAGCCTACGAGCAGTACTTC.

V usage is TRBV13 and J usage is TRBJ2-1; D possibly corresponds to TRBD2 (5 bases). The CDR3 totals 15 residues. Germline V CDR1 and CDR2: PRHDT, FYEKMQ (reference sequence). With 4 bases removed from V and 0 bases from J, the gap between germline ends came to 10 bases. Here the CDR3 DNA reads TGTGCCAGCAGCTCACTAGTGAGCTCCTACAATGAGCAGTTCTTC. Translated, it gives CASSSLVSSYNEQFF. Full variable domain (rest looked up from reference TRBV13 and TRBJ2-1): AAGVIQSPRHLIKEKRETATLKCYPIPRHDTVYWYQQGPGQDPQFLISFYEKMQSDKGSIPDRFSAQQFSDYHSELNMSSLELGDSALYFCASSSLVSSYNEQFFGPGTRLTVL.

This clone was recorded once. V is TRBV10-2 and J is TRBJ2-7; D remains unclear. CDR3 length: 11 amino acids. CDR1 and CDR2 from the germline V gene are WSHSY and SAAADI. Trimming left V 3 bases short and J 4 bases short, with 4 bases between. The CDR3 bases are TGCGCCAGCAGTGAACAGTACGAGCAGTACTTC. This encodes CASSEQYEQYF.

The V call is TRBV7-9, the J call TRBJ2-7, with D perhaps TRBD2 (6 bases). The CDR3 totals 17 residues. Germline loops: CDR1 SEHNR, CDR2 FQNEAQ (reference sequence). Trimming stripped 1 base from V and 6 bases from J, with 22 bases between. CDR3 bases: TGTGCCAGCAGCTTAGGGTGGAGGGAGAGAGGTCCGGGCGAGCAGTACTTC. Translation: CASSLGWRERGPGEQYF. The entire variable domain, with the rest obtained from reference TRBV7-9 and TRBJ2-7, is as follows: DTGVSQNPRHKITKRGQNVTFRCDPISEHNRLYWYRQTLGQGPEFLTYFQNEAQLEKSRLLSDRFSAERPKGSFSTLEIQRTEQGDSAMYLCASSLGWRERGPGEQYFGPGTRLTVT.

This chain connects TRBV12-5 to TRBJ2-1; D ambiguous. The germline V and J ends were trimmed by 6 bases and 0 bases, with 9 bases remaining between them. This CDR3 region has 14 residues. The germline V gene has CDR1 LGHNT and CDR2 FRNRAP. CDR3 amino acids: CASGPPGSYNEQFF. The DNA for the CDR3 is TGTGCTAGTGGCCCCCCCGGCTCCTACAATGAGCAGTTCTTC. Full variable domain (outside the CDR3, taken from reference TRBV12-5 and TRBJ2-1): DARVTQTPRHKVTEMGQEVTMRCQPILGHNTVFWYRQTMMQGLELLAYFRNRAPLDDSGMPKDRFSAEMPDATLATLKIQPSEPRDSAVYFCASGPPGSYNEQFFGPGTRLTVL.

This chain joins TRBV7-8 and TRBJ2-4; 7 bases match TRBD1. CDR3 length equals 16 residues. The germline CDR1 and CDR2 sequences are SGHVS and FQNEAQ. Losses at the gene ends were 4 bases for V and 9 bases for J; bases not matched to a gene: 15. The CDR3 DNA follows: TGTGCCAGCAGCTACGAAATTTCCGGGACAGAGGGCATTCAGTACTTC. Translation: CASSYEISGTEGIQYF.

This clone was counted a single time. J is TRBJ2-7 and V is TRBV5-1, with TRBD1 identical over 7 bases. The junction had 12 bases not matched to a gene; V was cut back by 0 bases and J by 6 bases. The CDR3 contains 16 residues. CDR1 and CDR2 from the germline V gene are SGHRS and YFSETQ. This CDR3 is CASSLGPTGIKSEQYF. As DNA, the CDR3 is TGCGCCAGCAGCTTGGGGCCGACAGGGATTAAGAGCGAGCAGTACTTC.

The chain has TRBV2 and TRBJ2-5; TRBD2 might be the D (6 bases). V was pared by 6 bases and J by 2 bases, with 25 bases between. The V gene's germline CDR1 is SNHLY and CDR2 FYNNEI. The CDR3 consists of 18 residues. The CDR3 is CASRGDDPPGGVQETQYF. CDR3 DNA: TGTGCCAGCAGAGGGGACGACCCTCCAGGCGGGGTTCAAGAGACCCAGTACTTC.

The chain links TRBV9 to TRBJ2-3; 13 bases are a match to TRBD2. Germline-derived CDR1 and CDR2 are SGDLS and YYNGEE. Unmatched junction bases numbered 9, after V lost 3 bases and J lost 5 bases. The CDR3 runs 17 residues. The CDR3 sequence: CASSGPGTSGKIDTQYF. CDR3 bases: TGTGCCAGCAGCGGGCCTGGGACTAGCGGGAAGATAGATACGCAGTATTTT. Looking up the rest from reference TRBV9 and TRBJ2-3 gives the full variable domain: DSGVTQTPKHLITATGQRVTLRCSPRSGDLSVYWYQQSLDQGLQFLIQYYNGEERAKGNILERFSAQQFPDLHSELNLSSLELGDSALYFCASSGPGTSGKIDTQYFGPGTRLTVL.

CDR3 bases: TGTGCCAGCATAATCACAGGGGGGAACACTGAAGCTTTCTTT. Its protein is CASIITGGNTEAFF. The V and J genes are TRBV28 and TRBJ1-1; 8 bases agree with TRBD1. Per germline, CDR1 MDHEN and CDR2 SYDVKM. This CDR3 region has 14 residues. V lost 7 bases and J lost 1; bases outside the gene matches: 5.

This clone occurred once. The chain has TRBV27 and TRBJ2-1, with 9 bases matching TRBD2. This CDR3 has 16 residues. Germline V CDR1 and CDR2: MNHEY, SMNVEV (reference sequence). The V gene end was trimmed by 5 bases and the J gene end by 2 bases; junction bases not matched to a gene: 7. The CDR3 region is CASSPPERGAYNEQFF. The CDR3 DNA sequence: TGTGCCAGCAGTCCACCGGAGCGGGGGGCCTACAATGAGCAGTTCTTC.

The V gene is TRBV27, the J gene TRBJ1-1, with D maybe TRBD1 (6 bases). The CDR3 consists of 17 residues. Trimming removed 5 bases from V and 4 bases from J, with 23 bases in between. Germline V gene lookup returns CDR1 MNHEY and CDR2 SMNVEV (reference sequence). The CDR3 spells CASSPPRQEHLVTEAFF. The DNA of the CDR3 is TGTGCCAGCAGTCCCCCCCGACAGGAGCATCTGGTCACTGAAGCTTTCTTT.